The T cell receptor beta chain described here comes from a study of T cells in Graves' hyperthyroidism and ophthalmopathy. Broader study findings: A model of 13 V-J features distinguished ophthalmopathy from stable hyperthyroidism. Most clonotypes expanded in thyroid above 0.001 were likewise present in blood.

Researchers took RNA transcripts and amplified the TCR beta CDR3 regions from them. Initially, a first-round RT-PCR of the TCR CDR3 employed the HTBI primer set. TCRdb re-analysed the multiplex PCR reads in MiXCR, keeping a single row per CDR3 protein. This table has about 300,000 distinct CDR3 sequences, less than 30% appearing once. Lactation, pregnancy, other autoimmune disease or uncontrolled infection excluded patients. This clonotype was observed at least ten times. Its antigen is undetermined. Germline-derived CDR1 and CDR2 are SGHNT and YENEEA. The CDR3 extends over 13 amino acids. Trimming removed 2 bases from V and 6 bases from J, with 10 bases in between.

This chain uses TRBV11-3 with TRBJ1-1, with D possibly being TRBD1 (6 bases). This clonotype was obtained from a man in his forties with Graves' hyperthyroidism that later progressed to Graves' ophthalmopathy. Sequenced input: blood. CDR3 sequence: CASSLITGSEAFF. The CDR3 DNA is TGTGCCAGCAGCTTAATAACAGGGTCTGAAGCTTTCTTT.